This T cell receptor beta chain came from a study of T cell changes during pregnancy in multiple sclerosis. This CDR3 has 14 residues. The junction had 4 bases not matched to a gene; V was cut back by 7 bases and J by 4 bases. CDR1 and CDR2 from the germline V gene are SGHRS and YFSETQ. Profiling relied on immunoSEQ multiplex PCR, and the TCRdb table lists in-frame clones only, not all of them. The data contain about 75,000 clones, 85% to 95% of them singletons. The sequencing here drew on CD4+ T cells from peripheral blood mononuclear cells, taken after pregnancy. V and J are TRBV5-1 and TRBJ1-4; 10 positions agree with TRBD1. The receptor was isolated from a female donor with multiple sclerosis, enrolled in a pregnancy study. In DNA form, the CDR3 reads TGCGCCAGCCGACAGGGGGCCAATAATGAAAAACTGTTTTTT. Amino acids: CASRQGANNEKLFF.